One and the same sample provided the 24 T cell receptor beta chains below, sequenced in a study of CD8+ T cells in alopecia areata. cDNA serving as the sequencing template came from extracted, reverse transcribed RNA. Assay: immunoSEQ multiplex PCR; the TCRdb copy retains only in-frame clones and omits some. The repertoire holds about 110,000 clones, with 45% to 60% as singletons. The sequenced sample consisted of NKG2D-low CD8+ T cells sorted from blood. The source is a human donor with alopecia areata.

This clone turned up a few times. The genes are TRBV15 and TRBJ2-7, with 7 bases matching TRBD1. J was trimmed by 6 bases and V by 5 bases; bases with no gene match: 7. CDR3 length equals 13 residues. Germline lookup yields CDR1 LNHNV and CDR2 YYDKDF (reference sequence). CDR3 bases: TGTGCCACCAGCCCCCAGACAGGGAGCGAGCAGTACTTC. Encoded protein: CATSPQTGSEQYF.

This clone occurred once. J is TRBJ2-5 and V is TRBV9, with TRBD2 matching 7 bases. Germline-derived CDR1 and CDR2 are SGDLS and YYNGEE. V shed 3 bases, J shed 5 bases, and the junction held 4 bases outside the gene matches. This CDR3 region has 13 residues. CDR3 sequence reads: CASSGLAGETQYF. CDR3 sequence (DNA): TGTGCCAGCAGCGGACTAGCTGGCGAGACCCAGTACTTC. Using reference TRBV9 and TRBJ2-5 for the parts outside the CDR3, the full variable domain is DSGVTQTPKHLITATGQRVTLRCSPRSGDLSVYWYQQSLDQGLQFLIQYYNGEERAKGNILERFSAQQFPDLHSELNLSSLELGDSALYFCASSGLAGETQYFGPGTRLLVL.

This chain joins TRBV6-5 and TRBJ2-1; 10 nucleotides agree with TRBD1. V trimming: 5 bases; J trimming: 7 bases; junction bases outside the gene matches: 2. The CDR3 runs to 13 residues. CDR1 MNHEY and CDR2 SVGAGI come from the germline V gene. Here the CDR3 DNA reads TGTGCCAGCAGTCCGGGACAGGGGAATGAGCAGTTCTTC. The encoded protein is CASSPGQGNEQFF.

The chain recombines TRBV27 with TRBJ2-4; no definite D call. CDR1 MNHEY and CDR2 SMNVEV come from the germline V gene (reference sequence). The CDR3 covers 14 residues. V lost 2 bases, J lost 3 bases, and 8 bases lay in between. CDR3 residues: CASSLSSGKNIQYF. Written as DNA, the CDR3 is TGTGCCAGCAGTTTAAGCAGTGGCAAAAACATTCAGTACTTC.

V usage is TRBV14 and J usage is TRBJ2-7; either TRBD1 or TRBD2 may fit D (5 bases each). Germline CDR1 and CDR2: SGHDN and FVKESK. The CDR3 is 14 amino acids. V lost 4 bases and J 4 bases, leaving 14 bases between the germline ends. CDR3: CASSRWGSGYEQYF. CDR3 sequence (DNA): TGTGCCAGCAGCCGTTGGGGGTCTGGTTACGAGCAGTACTTC.

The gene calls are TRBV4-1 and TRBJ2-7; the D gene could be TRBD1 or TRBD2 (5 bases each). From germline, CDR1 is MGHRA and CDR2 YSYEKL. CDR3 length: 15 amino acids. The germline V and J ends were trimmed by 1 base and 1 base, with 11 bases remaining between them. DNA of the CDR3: TGCGCCAGCAGCCAAGCGGGACGAGAGTCCTACGAGCAGTACTTC. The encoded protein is CASSQAGRESYEQYF.

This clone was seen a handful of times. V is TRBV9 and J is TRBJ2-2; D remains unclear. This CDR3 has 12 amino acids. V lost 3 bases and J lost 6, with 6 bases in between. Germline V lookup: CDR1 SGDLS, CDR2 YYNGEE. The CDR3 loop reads CASSGLAGELFF. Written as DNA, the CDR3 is TGTGCCAGCAGCGGCCTAGCCGGGGAGCTGTTTTTT.

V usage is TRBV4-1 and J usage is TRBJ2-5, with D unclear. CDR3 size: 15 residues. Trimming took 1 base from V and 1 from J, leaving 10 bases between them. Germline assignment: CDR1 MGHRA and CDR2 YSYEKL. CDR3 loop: CASSQVIASQETQYF. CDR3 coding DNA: TGCGCCAGCAGCCAAGTTATTGCCAGCCAAGAGACCCAGTACTTC.

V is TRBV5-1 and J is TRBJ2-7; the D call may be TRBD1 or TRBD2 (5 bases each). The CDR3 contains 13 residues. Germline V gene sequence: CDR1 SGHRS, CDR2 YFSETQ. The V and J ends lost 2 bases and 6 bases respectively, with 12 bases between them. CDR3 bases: TGCGCCAGCAGCTTCCGAGGGGCAAGCGAGCAGTACTTC. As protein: CASSFRGASEQYF.

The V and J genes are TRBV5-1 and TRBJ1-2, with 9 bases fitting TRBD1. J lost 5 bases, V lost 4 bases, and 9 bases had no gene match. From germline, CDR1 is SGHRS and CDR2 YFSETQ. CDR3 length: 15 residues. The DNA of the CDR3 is TGCGCCAGCAGCATCCGGGACAGGGAGCGTTATGGCTACACCTTC. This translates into CASSIRDRERYGYTF.

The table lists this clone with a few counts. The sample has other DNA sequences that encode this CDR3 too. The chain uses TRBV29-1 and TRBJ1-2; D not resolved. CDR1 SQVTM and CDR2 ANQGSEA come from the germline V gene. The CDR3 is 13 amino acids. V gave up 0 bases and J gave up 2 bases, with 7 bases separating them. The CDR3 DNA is TGCAGCGTTGAAGATTTGGGGAACTATGGCTACACCTTC. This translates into CSVEDLGNYGYTF.

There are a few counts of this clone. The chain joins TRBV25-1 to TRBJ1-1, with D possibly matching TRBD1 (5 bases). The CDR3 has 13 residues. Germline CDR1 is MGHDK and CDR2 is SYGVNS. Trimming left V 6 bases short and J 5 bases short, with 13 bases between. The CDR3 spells CASRGKGRTEAFF. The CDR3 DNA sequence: TGTGCCAGCAGGGGAAAGGGGCGAACTGAAGCTTTCTTT.

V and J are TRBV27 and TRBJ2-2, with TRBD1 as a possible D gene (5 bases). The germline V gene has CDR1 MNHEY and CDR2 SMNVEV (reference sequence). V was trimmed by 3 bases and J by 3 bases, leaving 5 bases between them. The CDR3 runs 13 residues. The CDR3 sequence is CASSFRDTGELFF. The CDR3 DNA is TGTGCCAGCAGTTTCAGGGACACCGGGGAGCTGTTTTTT.

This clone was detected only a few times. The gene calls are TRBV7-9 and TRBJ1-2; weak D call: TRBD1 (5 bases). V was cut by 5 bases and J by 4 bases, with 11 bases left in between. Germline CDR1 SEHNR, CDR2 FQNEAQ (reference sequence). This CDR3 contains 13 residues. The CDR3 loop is CASSVTGPYGYTF. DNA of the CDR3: TGTGCCAGCAGCGTAACAGGACCCTATGGCTACACCTTC.

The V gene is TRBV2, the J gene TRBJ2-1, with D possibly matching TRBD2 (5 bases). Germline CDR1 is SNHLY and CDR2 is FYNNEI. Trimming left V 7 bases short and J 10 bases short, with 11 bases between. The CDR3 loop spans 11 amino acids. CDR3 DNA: TGTGCCAGCACCACCCGGAGGGAGCAGTTCTTC. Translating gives CASTTRREQFF.

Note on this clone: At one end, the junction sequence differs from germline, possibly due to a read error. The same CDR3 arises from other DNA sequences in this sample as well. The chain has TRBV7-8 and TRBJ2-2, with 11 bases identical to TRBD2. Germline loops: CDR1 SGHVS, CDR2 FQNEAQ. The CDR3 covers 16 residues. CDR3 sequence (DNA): TGTGCCACCCTCGGGAGTGGACTAGCGGGTGGCGGGGAGCTGTTCTTT. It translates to CATLGSGLAGGGELFF.

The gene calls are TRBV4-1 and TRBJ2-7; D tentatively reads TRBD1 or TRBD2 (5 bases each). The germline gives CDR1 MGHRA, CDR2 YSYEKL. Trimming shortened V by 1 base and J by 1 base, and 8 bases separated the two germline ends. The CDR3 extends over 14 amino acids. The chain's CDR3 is CASSQAWGSYEQYF. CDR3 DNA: TGCGCCAGCAGCCAAGCTTGGGGGTCCTACGAGCAGTACTTC.

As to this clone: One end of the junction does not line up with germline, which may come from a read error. The CDR3 loop is CASTLAGVNEQFF. DNA for the CDR3: TGTGCCAGCACTTTAGCGGGAGTAAATGAGCAGTTCTTC. The rearrangement links TRBV28 to TRBJ2-1; 9 nucleotides agree with TRBD2. The CDR3 runs 13 residues. Per the germline V gene, CDR1 is MDHEN and CDR2 is SYDVKM.

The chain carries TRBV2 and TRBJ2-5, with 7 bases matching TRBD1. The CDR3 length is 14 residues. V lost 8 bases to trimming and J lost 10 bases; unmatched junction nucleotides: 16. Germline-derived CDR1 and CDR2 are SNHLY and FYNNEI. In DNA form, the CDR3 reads TGTGCCAGCGGGCTAGCAGGGGGAAGGGTTCTCCAGTACTTC. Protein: CASGLAGGRVLQYF.

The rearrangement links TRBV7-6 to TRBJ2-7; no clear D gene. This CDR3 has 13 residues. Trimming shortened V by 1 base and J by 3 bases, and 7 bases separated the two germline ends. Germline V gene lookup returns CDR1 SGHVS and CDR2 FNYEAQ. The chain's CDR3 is CASSLESDYEQYF. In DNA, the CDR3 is TGTGCCAGCAGCTTAGAGTCGGACTACGAGCAGTACTTC.

The CDR3 nucleotides are TGTGCCAGCAGTTCAACCGGGACAGGGATCCCTGAAGCTTTCTTT. It specifies CASSSTGTGIPEAFF. This chain joins TRBV6-6 and TRBJ1-1; TRBD1 matches 9 bases. Germline V gives CDR1 MNHNY, CDR2 SVGAGI (reference sequence). The CDR3 has 15 amino acids. After removal of 4 bases from V and 6 bases from J, the junction contained 9 bases not matched to a gene.

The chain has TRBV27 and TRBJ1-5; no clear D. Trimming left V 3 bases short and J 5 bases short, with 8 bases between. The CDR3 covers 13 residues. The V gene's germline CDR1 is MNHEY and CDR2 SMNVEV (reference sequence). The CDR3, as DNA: TGTGCCAGCAGTTTTCACGGGGATCAGCCCCAGCATTTT. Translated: CASSFHGDQPQHF.

The CDR3 nucleotides read TGTGCCAGCACACGGGACAGGGACGCCTACGAGCAGTACTTC. It specifies CASTRDRDAYEQYF. The chain combines TRBV2 with TRBJ2-7; 9 nucleotides match TRBD1. This CDR3 comprises 14 residues. CDR1 and CDR2 from the germline V gene are SNHLY and FYNNEI. J was trimmed by 2 bases and V by 7 bases; bases with no gene match: 6.

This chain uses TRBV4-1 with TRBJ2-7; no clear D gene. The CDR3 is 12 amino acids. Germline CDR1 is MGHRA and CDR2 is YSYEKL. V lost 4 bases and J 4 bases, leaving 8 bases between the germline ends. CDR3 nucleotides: TGCGCCAGCAGCCCGGATCTATACGAGCAGTACTTC. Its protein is CASSPDLYEQYF.